This T cell receptor beta chain was captured in a study of T cells in localized non-small cell lung cancer. Profiling relied on immunoSEQ multiplex PCR, and the TCRdb table lists in-frame clones only, not all of them. The sample contains over a thousand clones, about 24% of which appear only once. Per germline, CDR1 KGHSH and CDR2 LQKENI. Trimming removed 3 bases at V and 2 bases at J, with 10 bases between. The length of the CDR3 is 15 residues. The source was lung tumor tissue, collected before any cancer treatment. This chain joins TRBV18 and TRBJ2-2; D is ambiguous. The sequence came from a male donor aged 60 or over with stage II lung adenocarcinoma. The CDR3: CASSPRQANTGELFF. The CDR3 bases are TGTGCCAGCTCACCGCGCCAGGCTAACACCGGGGAGCTGTTTTTT.